The next 22 T cell receptor beta chains were all read from a single sample in a study of T cells in localized non-small cell lung cancer. Libraries were prepared by immunoSEQ multiplex PCR; TCRdb keeps only in-frame clonotypes and omits some of them. In the table there are 4,400 or so clones, about 31% of which are singletons. This sample comprised lung tumor tissue, obtained before any cancer treatment. The receptors stem from a male donor at least 60 years old with stage III lung adenocarcinoma.

This chain links TRBV11-3 with TRBJ1-1; 7 positions match TRBD1. With V trimmed by 5 bases and J by 0 bases, 6 bases remained unmatched. The CDR3 is made up of 15 amino acids. Germline loops: CDR1 SGHNT, CDR2 YENEEA. The CDR3 region is CASSPTRGLNTEAFF. The CDR3 nucleotides read TGTGCCAGCAGCCCCACGAGGGGGCTGAACACTGAAGCTTTCTTT.

The chain employs TRBV5-1 and TRBJ2-1; the D gene is possibly TRBD2 (6 bases). The germline CDR1 and CDR2 sequences are SGHRS and YFSETQ. V was pared by 0 bases and J by 3 bases, with 10 bases between. The CDR3 sequence is 15 residues long. The CDR3 DNA sequence: TGCGCCAGCAGCTTGGGCGGGGCCCTCTACAATGAGCAGTTCTTC. This codes for CASSLGGALYNEQFF.

The chain recombines TRBV11-3 with TRBJ2-7, with TRBD1 matching over 10 bases. This CDR3 comprises 15 residues. Germline lookup yields CDR1 SGHNT and CDR2 YENEEA. J lost 6 bases, V lost 3 bases, and 8 bases had no gene match. The CDR3 bases are TGTGCCAGCAGCTTCAGAGGGACAGGGGACTTCGAGCAGTACTTC. Amino acid sequence: CASSFRGTGDFEQYF. Full variable domain (rest looked up from reference TRBV11-3 and TRBJ2-7): EAGVVQSPRYKIIEKKQPVAFWCNPISGHNTLYWYLQNLGQGPELLIRYENEEAVDDSQLPKDRFSAERLKGVDSTLKIQPAELGDSAVYLCASSFRGTGDFEQYFGPGTRLTVT.

The chain is built from TRBV19 and TRBJ2-7; 7 bases are a match to TRBD1. V was clipped by 3 bases and J by 6 bases; unmatched bases: 11. CDR1 and CDR2 (germline): LNHDA, SQIVND (reference sequence). CDR3 length: 15 residues. Here the CDR3 DNA reads TGTGCCAGTAGTATCGGGGCAGGGGGATCCGGCGAGCAGTACTTC. It is translated as CASSIGAGGSGEQYF.

The chain couples TRBV7-5 to TRBJ1-3; the table calls TRBD1, which could not be checked here. TRBV7-5 is termed a pseudogene. This CDR3 is 15 amino acids long. The CDR3, as DNA: TGTGCCAGCAGTTCCTTAGGGGGCTCTGGAAACACCATATATTTT. This sequence encodes CASSSLGGSGNTIYF.

This clone was observed a handful of times. The V call is TRBV28, the J call TRBJ1-4; D unclear. The CDR3 has 12 residues. CDR1 MDHEN and CDR2 SYDVKM come from the germline V gene. The V end lost 5 bases, the J end lost 7 bases, and 8 bases lay between the germline ends. The CDR3 DNA reads TGTGCCAGCAGTACCCCCATTGAAAAACTGTTTTTT. Its translation: CASSTPIEKLFF.

Worth noting for this clone: The sample carries other DNA sequences with the same CDR3. The chain recombines TRBV18 with TRBJ2-5; unclear D gene. The CDR3 length is 13 residues. The germline gives CDR1 KGHSH, CDR2 LQKENI. Between the trimmed V and J ends, which lost 3 bases and 2 bases, there was a span of 7 bases. The CDR3 nucleotides read TGTGCCAGCTCACCGGGTCTTCAAGAGACCCAGTACTTC. It yields the protein CASSPGLQETQYF.

This clone came up a few times. This rearrangement joins TRBV1 to TRBJ1-2; TRBD1 is the table's D call, not checked against the DNA. TRBV1 is tagged as a pseudogene. CDR3 size: 15 residues. CDR3: CASSQLFTGLYGYTF. CDR3 DNA sequence: TGCGCCAGCAGCCAACTTTTTACAGGGCTCTATGGCTACACCTTC.

This clone was seen a few times. The chain employs TRBV1 and TRBJ2-2; whether TRBD2, the table's D call, matches the DNA was not checked. TRBV1 is annotated as a pseudogene. The length of the CDR3 is 16 residues. CDR3 coding DNA: TGCGCCAGCAGCCAGAGAGAGGGATCGAACACCGGGGAGCTGTTTTTT. Its translation: CASSQREGSNTGELFF.

The V and J genes are TRBV5-1 and TRBJ2-5, with D possibly matching TRBD2 (6 bases). Deletions cut 1 base from V and 1 base from J, with 8 bases between. This CDR3 contains 14 residues. Germline CDR1 SGHRS, CDR2 YFSETQ. CDR3 nucleotides: TGCGCCAGCAGCTTGTTAGCGGCCCAAGAGACCCAGTACTTC. Encoded protein: CASSLLAAQETQYF.

The V and J genes are TRBV11-3 and TRBJ2-5, with D unresolved. The CDR3 sequence is 14 residues long. V was shortened by 0 bases and J by 1 base, with 6 bases between the two germline ends. Germline values: CDR1 SGHNT, CDR2 YENEEA. Written as DNA, the CDR3 is TGTGCCAGCAGCTTAGATCGGGTCCAAGAGACCCAGTACTTC. Protein: CASSLDRVQETQYF.

V is TRBV30 and J is TRBJ2-2, with 7 bases aligning to TRBD2. Germline trimming cut 2 bases from V and 4 bases from J; bases unmatched to any gene: 7. Germline CDR1 is GTSNPN and CDR2 is SVGIG (reference sequence). The CDR3 is 15 amino acids. In nucleotides, the CDR3 is TGTGCCTGGAGTATTTGGCCTAGCGGCACCGGGGAGCTGTTTTTT. Amino acid sequence: CAWSIWPSGTGELFF.

The rearrangement links TRBV29-1 to TRBJ2-1, with no clear D. CDR3 length: 13 residues. CDR1 SQVTM and CDR2 ANQGSEA come from the germline V gene. Trimming stripped 7 bases from V and 1 base from J, with 11 bases between. Here the CDR3 DNA reads TGCAGCGGTGGGATTAGGTCCTACAATGAGCAGTTCTTC. Translation: CSGGIRSYNEQFF.

This clone is classed as medium-sized (0.01 to 0.1%). V is TRBV6-8 and J is TRBJ2-7, with 7 bases fitting TRBD1. The CDR3 sequence is 14 residues long. Germline trimming cut 1 base from V and 2 bases from J; bases unmatched to any gene: 2. Germline CDR1 reads MNHGY; CDR2 reads SAAAGT. The CDR3 reads CASSYWTGTYEQYF. CDR3 bases: TGTGCCAGCAGTTACTGGACAGGTACCTACGAGCAGTACTTC.

V is TRBV5-1 and J is TRBJ2-1; D perhaps matches TRBD2 (5 bases). V lost 0 bases, J lost 8 bases, and 15 bases lay in between. This CDR3 is built from 15 residues. Germline V gives CDR1 SGHRS, CDR2 YFSETQ. The CDR3 region is CASSLAGGLHHEQFF. CDR3 nucleotide sequence: TGCGCCAGCAGCTTGGCCGGCGGACTCCACCATGAGCAGTTCTTC.

This chain connects TRBV18 to TRBJ2-5; D gene uncertain. V shed 3 bases and J shed 2 bases, with 4 bases lying between them. CDR3 length: 12 residues. Per germline, CDR1 KGHSH and CDR2 LQKENI. CDR3 region: CASSPGQETQYF. CDR3 bases: TGTGCCAGCTCACCCGGACAAGAGACCCAGTACTTC.

The chain joins TRBV29-1 to TRBJ2-3; 8 nucleotides agree with TRBD2. The germline V gene has CDR1 SQVTM and CDR2 ANQGSEA. The CDR3 loop spans 15 amino acids. The trim removed 7 bases at V and 1 base at J, leaving 10 bases unmatched. The CDR3 coding sequence is TGCAGCGCGAAACTAGCGGAGGGAGGCACAGATACGCAGTATTTT. Translated, it gives CSAKLAEGGTDTQYF.

This chain connects TRBV11-3 to TRBJ1-4; D is unresolved. CDR1 and CDR2 from the germline V gene are SGHNT and YENEEA. CDR3 length: 16 residues. V lost 3 bases and J lost 5, with 16 bases in between. The CDR3 sequence: CASSLASGRKNEKLFF. CDR3 nucleotides: TGTGCCAGCAGCTTGGCTTCCGGCAGGAAAAATGAAAAACTGTTTTTT.

This clone was recorded a few times. The V and J genes are TRBV30 and TRBJ2-7; D may match TRBD1 or TRBD2 (5 bases each). Looked up from germline, CDR1 is GTSNPN and CDR2 is SVGIG (reference sequence). This CDR3 spans 13 amino acids. Trimming pared 3 bases from V and 2 bases from J, leaving 11 bases between. The CDR3 nucleotides are TGTGCCTGGAGCGGGGACGGAACCTACGAGCAGTACTTC. This translates into CAWSGDGTYEQYF.

There are a few counts of this clone. This chain joins TRBV9 and TRBJ2-2, with 8 nucleotides matching TRBD2. The V segment lost 0 bases and the J segment 7 bases; nucleotides outside the gene matches: 8. Per the germline V gene, CDR1 is SGDLS and CDR2 is YYNGEE. The CDR3 is 16 amino acids. As DNA, the CDR3 is TGTGCCAGCAGCGTAGGTCCAGCGGGAGCGGTCGGGGAGCTGTTTTTT. It is translated as CASSVGPAGAVGELFF.

The chain employs TRBV28 and TRBJ2-5, with 7 bases lining up with TRBD2. The trim removed 1 base at V and 2 bases at J, leaving 4 bases unmatched. Germline-derived CDR1 and CDR2 are MDHEN and SYDVKM. This CDR3 contains 15 residues. CDR3 sequence: CASSLLGGDQETQYF. CDR3 DNA sequence: TGTGCCAGCAGTTTATTGGGGGGGGATCAAGAGACCCAGTACTTC.

V gene TRBV18 combines with J gene TRBJ1-1, with 7 bases identical to TRBD1. This CDR3 contains 14 residues. The trim removed 4 bases at V and 4 bases at J, leaving 6 bases unmatched. Germline V gene sequence: CDR1 KGHSH, CDR2 LQKENI. CDR3 DNA sequence: TGTGCCAGCTCACGACTGACAGGGTTCACTGAAGCTTTCTTT. Translating it yields CASSRLTGFTEAFF.